The rows below give T cell receptor beta chains drawn from one sample of a study of T cell repertoires in cytomegalovirus infection. TCRdb passed the reads through MiXCR, listing each CDR3 protein once. The profile covers about 900,000 distinct CDR3 sequences, with more than 25% appearing a single time and 11% to 15% taken by the ten largest. Antigen specificity for these receptors is unknown. The starting material was cultured CD8+ T cells from PBMCs, obtained from culture after CMV antigen stimulation. These TCRs come from a human donor in good health (CMV status not recorded). Some clones in this sample may be carry-over from other donors' samples. CDR3s include the opening cysteine and the closing phenylalanine or tryptophan. D genes are given only for firm matches. Only part of the rows carry a size: once, few, many, or a class if the clone is expanded.

CASSAWTGSSGANVLTF TGTGCCAGCAGCGCCTGGACGGGAAGCTCTGGGGCCAACGTCCTGACTTTC 17 TRBJ2-6 - TRBV5-4 -
CASVREGNQPQHF TGTGCCAGCGTTCGGGAGGGGAATCAGCCCCAGCATTTT 13 TRBJ1-5 - TRBV28 many
CASSLRAWGEETQYF TGTGCCAGCAGCTTGCGGGCGTGGGGGGAAGAGACCCAGTACTTC 15 TRBJ2-5 - TRBV5-8 -
CASSTGQGRCTGELFF TGTGCTAGCAGCACCGGACAGGGACGTTGCACCGGGGAGCTGTTTTTT 16 TRBJ2-2 TRBD1 TRBV7-6 -
CASSLTGNTQETQYF TGTGCCAGCAGTTTGACAGGGAATACCCAAGAGACCCAGTACTTC 15 TRBJ2-5 TRBD1 TRBV28 few
CASSLSNVAGTAFF TGTGCCAGCAGTTTATCCAACGTGGCAGGGACAGCTTTCTTT 14 TRBJ1-1 - TRBV27 few
CATSVATGNQETQYF TGTGCCACCAGTGTCGCGACAGGGAACCAAGAGACCCAGTACTTC 15 TRBJ2-5 TRBD1 TRBV24-1 -
CASSGLTGFFGYTF TGTGCCAGCAGCGGATTGACAGGGTTCTTTGGCTACACCTTC 14 TRBJ1-2 TRBD1 TRBV7-2 -
CASSQGVGGLTDTQYF TGTGCCAGCAGCCAAGGGGTCGGGGGCCTCACAGATACGCAGTATTTT 16 TRBJ2-3 - TRBV14 -
CASSYSTAYDGLTGNGELFF TGTGCCAGCAGTTACTCGACTGCATATGATGGACTCACAGGGAACGGGGAGCTGTTTTTT 20 TRBJ2-2 - TRBV6-6 -
CASSPTQDHSGNTIYF TGTGCCAGCAGTCCTACACAGGACCACTCTGGAAACACCATATATTTT 16 TRBJ1-3 - TRBV12-3/TRBV12-4 few
CASSLTTGGPSTDTQYF TGTGCCAGCAGTCTAACCACGGGGGGCCCAAGCACAGATACGCAGTATTTT 17 TRBJ2-3 - TRBV7-9 few
CASSSPEGRTSSGNTIYF TGTGCCAGCAGCTCCCCCGAAGGCAGGACCAGCTCTGGAAACACCATATATTTT 18 TRBJ1-3 - TRBV7-8 many
CSVETPGQGTTDTQYF TGCAGCGTCGAAACTCCGGGACAGGGGACGACAGATACGCAGTATTTT 16 TRBJ2-3 TRBD1 TRBV29-1 -
CASGLSWNTEAFF TGTGCTAGTGGTTTGTCGTGGAACACTGAAGCTTTCTTT 13 TRBJ1-1 - TRBV12-5 once
CSARDQTVPNYGYTF TGCAGTGCTAGGGACCAGACAGTACCTAACTATGGCTACACCTTC 15 TRBJ1-2 - TRBV20-1 -
CASSFRGVTTDTQYF TGCGCCAGCAGTTTTAGGGGGGTCACCACAGATACGCAGTATTTT 15 TRBJ2-3 - TRBV4-1 few
CASSPGRGYGYTF TGTGCCAGCAGCCCCGGGAGGGGCTATGGCTACACCTTC 13 TRBJ1-2 - TRBV12-3/TRBV12-4 -
CASSYGQGVAEAFF TGTGCCAGCAGTTACGGACAGGGGGTGGCTGAAGCTTTCTTT 14 TRBJ1-1 TRBD1 TRBV6-5 few
CASSKLAGGHNEQFF TGTGCCAGCAGCAAGCTAGCGGGGGGCCACAATGAGCAGTTCTTC 15 TRBJ2-1 TRBD2 TRBV11-2 -
CASSIEPSSYNEQFF TGTGCCAGTAGTATAGAGCCGAGCTCCTACAATGAGCAGTTCTTC 15 TRBJ2-1 - TRBV19 -
CASSQKDRGFEKLFF TGTGCCAGCAGCCAGAAGGACAGGGGCTTTGAAAAACTGTTTTTT 15 TRBJ1-4 TRBD1 TRBV7-2 many
CASSTTGEKDTEAFF TGTGCCAGCAGCACTACAGGGGAAAAAGACACTGAAGCTTTCTTT 15 TRBJ1-1 TRBD1 TRBV7-6 few
CATHQGVSNQPQHF TGTGCCACCCATCAGGGGGTGAGCAATCAGCCCCAGCATTTT 14 TRBJ1-5 TRBD1 TRBV15 -
CASSQYALKNTEAFF TGTGCCAGCAGCCAGTACGCCCTGAAAAACACTGAAGCTTTCTTT 15 TRBJ1-1 - TRBV14 -
CASSSNPTGYEQYF TGTGCCAGCAGCTCCAACCCGACAGGCTACGAGCAGTACTTC 14 TRBJ2-7 - TRBV7-8 many
CASSQGQGAPGYTF TGTGCCAGCAGCCAAGGACAGGGGGCGCCGGGCTACACCTTC 14 TRBJ1-2 TRBD1 TRBV4-2 -
CASSQPFGGVEAFF TGTGCCAGCAGCCAACCTTTTGGAGGGGTTGAAGCTTTCTTT 14 TRBJ1-1 - TRBV4-1 -
CASSRQYLNTEAFF TGTGCCAGCAGCCGACAGTACCTGAACACTGAAGCTTTCTTT 14 TRBJ1-1 - TRBV11-2 -
CASSTGTVVYYGYTF TGTGCCAGTAGTACCGGGACAGTAGTTTACTACGGCTACACCTTC 15 TRBJ1-2 TRBD1 TRBV19 -
CASSEGTGRLTEAFF TGTGCCAGCAGTGAGGGGACGGGGCGATTAACTGAAGCTTTCTTT 15 TRBJ1-1 - TRBV6-2/TRBV6-3 -